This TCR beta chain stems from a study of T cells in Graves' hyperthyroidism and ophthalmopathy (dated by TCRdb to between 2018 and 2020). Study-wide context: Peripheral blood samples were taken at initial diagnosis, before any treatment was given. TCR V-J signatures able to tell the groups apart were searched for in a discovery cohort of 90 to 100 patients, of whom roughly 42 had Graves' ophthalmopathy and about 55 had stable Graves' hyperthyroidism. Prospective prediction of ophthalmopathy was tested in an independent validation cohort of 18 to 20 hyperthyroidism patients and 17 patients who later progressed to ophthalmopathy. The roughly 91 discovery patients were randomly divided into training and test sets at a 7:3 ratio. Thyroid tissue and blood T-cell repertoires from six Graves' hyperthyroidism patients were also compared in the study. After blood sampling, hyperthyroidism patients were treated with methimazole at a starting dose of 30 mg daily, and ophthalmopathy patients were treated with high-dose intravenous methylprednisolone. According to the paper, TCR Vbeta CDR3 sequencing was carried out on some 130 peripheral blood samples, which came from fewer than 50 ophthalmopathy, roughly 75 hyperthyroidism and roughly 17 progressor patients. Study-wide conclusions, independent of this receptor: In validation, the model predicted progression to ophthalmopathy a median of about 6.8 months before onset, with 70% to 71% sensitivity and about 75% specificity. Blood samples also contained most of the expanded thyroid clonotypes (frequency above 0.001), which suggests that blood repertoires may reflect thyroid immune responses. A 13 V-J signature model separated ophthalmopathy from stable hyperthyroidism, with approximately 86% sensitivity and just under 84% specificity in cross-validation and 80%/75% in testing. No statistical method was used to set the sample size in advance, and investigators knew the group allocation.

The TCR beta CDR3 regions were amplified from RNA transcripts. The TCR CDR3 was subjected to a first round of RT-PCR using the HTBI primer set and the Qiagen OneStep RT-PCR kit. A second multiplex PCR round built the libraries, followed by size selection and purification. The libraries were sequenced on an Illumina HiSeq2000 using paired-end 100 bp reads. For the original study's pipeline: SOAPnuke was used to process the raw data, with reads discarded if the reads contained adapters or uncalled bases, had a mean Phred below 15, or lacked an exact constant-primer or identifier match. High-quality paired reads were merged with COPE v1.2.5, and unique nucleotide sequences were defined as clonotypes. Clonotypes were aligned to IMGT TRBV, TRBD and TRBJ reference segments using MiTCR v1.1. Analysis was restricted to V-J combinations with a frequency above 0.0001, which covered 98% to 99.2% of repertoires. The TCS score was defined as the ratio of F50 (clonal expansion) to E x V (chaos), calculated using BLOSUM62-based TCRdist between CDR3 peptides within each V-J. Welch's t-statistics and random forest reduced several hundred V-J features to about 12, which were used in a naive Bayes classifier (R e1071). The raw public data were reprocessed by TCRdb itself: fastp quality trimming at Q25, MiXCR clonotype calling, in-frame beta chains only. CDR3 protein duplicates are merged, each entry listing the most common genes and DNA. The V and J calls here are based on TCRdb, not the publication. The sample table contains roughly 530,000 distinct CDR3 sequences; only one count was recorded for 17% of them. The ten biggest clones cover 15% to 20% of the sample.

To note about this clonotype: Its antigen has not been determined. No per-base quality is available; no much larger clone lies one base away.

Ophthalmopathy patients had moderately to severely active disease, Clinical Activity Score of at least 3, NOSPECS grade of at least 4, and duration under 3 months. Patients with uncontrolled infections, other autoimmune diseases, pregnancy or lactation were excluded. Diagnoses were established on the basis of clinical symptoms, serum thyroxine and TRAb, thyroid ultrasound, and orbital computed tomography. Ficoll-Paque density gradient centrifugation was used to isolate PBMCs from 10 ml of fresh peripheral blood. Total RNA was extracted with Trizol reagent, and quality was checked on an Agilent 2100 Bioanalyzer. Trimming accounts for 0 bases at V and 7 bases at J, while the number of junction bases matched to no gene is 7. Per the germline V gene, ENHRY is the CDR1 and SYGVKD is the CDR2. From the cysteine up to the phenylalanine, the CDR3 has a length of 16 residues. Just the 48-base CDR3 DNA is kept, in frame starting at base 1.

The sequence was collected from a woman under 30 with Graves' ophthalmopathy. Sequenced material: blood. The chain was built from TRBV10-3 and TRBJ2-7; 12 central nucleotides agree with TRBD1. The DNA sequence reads TGTGCCATCAGTGAGTCGGGGGGACAGGGGGCGCTTGAGCAGTACTTC. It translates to CAISESGGQGALEQYF.